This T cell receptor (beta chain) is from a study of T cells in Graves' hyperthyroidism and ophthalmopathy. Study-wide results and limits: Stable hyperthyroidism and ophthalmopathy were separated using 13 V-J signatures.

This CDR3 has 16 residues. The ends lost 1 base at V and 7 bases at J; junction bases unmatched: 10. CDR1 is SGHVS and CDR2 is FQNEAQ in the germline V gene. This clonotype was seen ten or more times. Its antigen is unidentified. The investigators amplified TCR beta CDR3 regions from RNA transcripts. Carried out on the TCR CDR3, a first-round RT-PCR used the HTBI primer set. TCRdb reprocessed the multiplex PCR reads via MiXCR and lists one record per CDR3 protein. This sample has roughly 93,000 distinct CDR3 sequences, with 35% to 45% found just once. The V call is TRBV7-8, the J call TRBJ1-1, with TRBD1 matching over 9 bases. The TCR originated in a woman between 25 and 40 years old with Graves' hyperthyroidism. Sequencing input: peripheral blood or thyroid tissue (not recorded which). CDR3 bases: TGTGCCAGCAGCTTAGGTGGGGGACAGGGCCTACTTGAAGCTTTCTTT. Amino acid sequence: CASSLGGGQGLLEAFF.